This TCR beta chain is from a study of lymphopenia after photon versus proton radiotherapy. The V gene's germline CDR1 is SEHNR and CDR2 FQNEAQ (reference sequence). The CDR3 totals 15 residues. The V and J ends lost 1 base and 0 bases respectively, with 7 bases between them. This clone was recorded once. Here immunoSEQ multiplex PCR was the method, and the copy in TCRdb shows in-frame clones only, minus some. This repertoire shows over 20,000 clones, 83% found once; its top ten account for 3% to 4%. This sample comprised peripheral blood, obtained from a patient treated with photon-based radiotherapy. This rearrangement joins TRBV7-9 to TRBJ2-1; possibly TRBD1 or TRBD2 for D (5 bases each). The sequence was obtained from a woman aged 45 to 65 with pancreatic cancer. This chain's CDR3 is CASSLGGGSYNEQFF. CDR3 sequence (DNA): TGTGCCAGCAGCTTAGGTGGGGGCTCCTACAATGAGCAGTTCTTC. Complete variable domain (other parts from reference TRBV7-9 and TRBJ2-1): DTGVSQNPRHKITKRGQNVTFRCDPISEHNRLYWYRQTLGQGPEFLTYFQNEAQLEKSRLLSDRFSAERPKGSFSTLEIQRTEQGDSAMYLCASSLGGGSYNEQFFGPGTRLTVL.